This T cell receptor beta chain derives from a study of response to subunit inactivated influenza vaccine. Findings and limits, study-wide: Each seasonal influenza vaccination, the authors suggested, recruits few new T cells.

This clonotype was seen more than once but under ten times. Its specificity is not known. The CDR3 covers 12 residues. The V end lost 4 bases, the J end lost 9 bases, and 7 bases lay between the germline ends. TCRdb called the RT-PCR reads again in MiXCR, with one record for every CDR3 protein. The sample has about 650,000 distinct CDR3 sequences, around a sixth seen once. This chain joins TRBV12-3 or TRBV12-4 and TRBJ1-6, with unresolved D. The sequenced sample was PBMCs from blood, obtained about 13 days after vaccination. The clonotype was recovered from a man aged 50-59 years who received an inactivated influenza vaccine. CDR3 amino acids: CASSSSSSPLHF. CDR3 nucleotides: TGTGCCAGCAGTTCCAGTTCTTCACCCCTCCACTTT.